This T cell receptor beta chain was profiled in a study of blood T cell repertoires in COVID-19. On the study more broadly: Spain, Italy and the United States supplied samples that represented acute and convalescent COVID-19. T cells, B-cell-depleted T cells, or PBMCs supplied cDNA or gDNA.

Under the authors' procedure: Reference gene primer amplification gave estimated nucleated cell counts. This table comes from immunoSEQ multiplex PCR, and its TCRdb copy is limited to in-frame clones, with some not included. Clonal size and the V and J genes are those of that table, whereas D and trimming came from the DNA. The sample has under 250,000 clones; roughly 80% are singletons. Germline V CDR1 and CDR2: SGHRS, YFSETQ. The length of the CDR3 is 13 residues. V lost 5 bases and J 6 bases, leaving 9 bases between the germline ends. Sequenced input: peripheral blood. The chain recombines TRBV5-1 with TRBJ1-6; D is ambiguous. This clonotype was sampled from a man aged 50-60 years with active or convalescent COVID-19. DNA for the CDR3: TGCGCCAGCAGGGGCAGTCCTAATTCACCCCTCCACTTT. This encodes CASRGSPNSPLHF. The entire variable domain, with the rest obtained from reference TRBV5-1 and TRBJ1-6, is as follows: KAGVTQTPRYLIKTRGQQVTLSCSPISGHRSVSWYQQTPGQGLQFLFEYFSETQRNKGNFPGRFSGRQFSNSRSEMNVSTLELGDSALYLCASRGSPNSPLHFGNGTRLTVT.